A selection of T cell receptor beta chains follows, all from one sample in a study of vaccination effects on CD4 cells after COVID-19. Libraries were prepared by immunoSEQ multiplex PCR; TCRdb keeps only in-frame clonotypes and omits some of them. The table has about 27,000 clones, roughly four fifths seen once. These receptors' antigens are unknown. The source was CD4+ T cells from PBMCs cultured with HCoV-NL63 spike peptides, collected after COVID-19 vaccination. These TCRs come from a human donor who received a COVID-19 vaccine. Some clones in this sample may be carry-over from other donors' samples. Each CDR3 is given with its conserved first and last residue. Each record gives: clone size, J gene, V gene, D gene, CDR3 protein, CDR3 DNA. The D gene is left open where the match is weak. Not all rows give a size; the values are once, few, many and, for expanded clones, a class.

>-|TRBJ1-3|TRBV2|-
CASRMDSNGNTIYF
TGTGCCAGCAGGATGGACAGTAACGGAAACACCATATATTTT
>-|TRBJ1-5|TRBV18|-
CASSPNSNQPQHF
TGTGCCAGCTCTCCGAATAGCAATCAGCCCCAGCATTTT
>-|TRBJ1-5|TRBV15|-
CATWDSNQPQHF
TGTGCCACCTGGGATAGCAATCAGCCCCAGCATTTT
>once|TRBJ2-3|TRBV11-2|-
CASSLALYRRGTQYF
TGTGCCAGCAGCTTAGCTCTGTATCGGCGGGGTACGCAGTATTTT
>once|TRBJ1-2|TRBV15|TRBD1
CATSGGQRITNYGYTF
TGTGCCACCAGCGGGGGACAGCGGATTACTAACTATGGCTACACCTTC
>-|TRBJ2-5|TRBV7-3|TRBD2
CASSSGTSGVGTQYF
TGTGCCAGCAGCTCCGGGACTAGCGGGGTCGGGACCCAGTACTTC
>-|TRBJ2-5|TRBV7-7|-
CASSLGGTVGETQYF
TGTGCCAGCAGCTTAGGGGGGACTGTTGGAGAGACCCAGTACTTC
>-|TRBJ2-1|TRBV5-1|TRBD2
CASSFSGGGYNEQFF
TGCGCCAGCAGCTTTAGCGGGGGAGGTTACAATGAGCAGTTCTTC
>-|TRBJ1-3|TRBV6-5|-
CASRLTSNSGNTIYF
TGTGCCAGCAGATTAACATCCAACTCTGGAAACACCATATATTTT
>once|TRBJ2-2|TRBV11-1|-
CASSLGLPSNTGELFF
TGTGCCAGCAGCTTAGGGCTACCATCGAACACCGGGGAGCTGTTTTTT
>once|TRBJ2-1|TRBV3-1/TRBV3-2|-
CASSHSPAGRSYNEQFF
TGTGCCAGCAGCCACTCCCCCGCGGGCAGGTCCTACAATGAGCAGTTCTTC
>-|TRBJ1-5|TRBV7-2|TRBD1
CASSLGTGGTQPQHF
TGTGCCAGCAGCTTGGGGACAGGGGGAACACAGCCCCAGCATTTT
>-|TRBJ2-3|TRBV7-2|-
CASSLWVDTQYF
TGTGCCAGCAGCTTGTGGGTAGATACGCAGTATTTT
>-|TRBJ2-5|TRBV18|-
CASSPLAARETQYF
TGTGCCAGCTCACCACTAGCGGCCCGGGAGACCCAGTACTTC
>few|TRBJ1-1|TRBV18|-
CASHGGKVEAFF
TGTGCCAGCCACGGGGGGAAGGTTGAAGCTTTCTTT
>-|TRBJ2-2|TRBV2|TRBD2
CASRPSGGAGTGELFF
TGTGCCAGCAGACCCAGCGGGGGGGCGGGCACCGGGGAGCTGTTTTTT
>-|TRBJ2-3|TRBV5-1|-
CASSPPVTDTQYF
TGCGCCAGCAGCCCACCGGTCACAGATACGCAGTATTTT
>-|TRBJ1-1|TRBV3-1/TRBV3-2|-
CASSQSGGDTEAFF
TGTGCCAGCTCTCAAAGTGGGGGGGACACTGAAGCTTTCTTT
>-|TRBJ1-5|TRBV21-1|-
CASSKFNYSNQPQHF
TGTGCCAGCAGCAAATTTAATTATAGCAATCAGCCCCAGCATTTT
>-|TRBJ1-1|TRBV6-4|-
CASSEGRGVVAFF
TGTGCCAGCAGTGAAGGCAGGGGTGTGGTAGCTTTCTTT
>-|TRBJ1-1|TRBV12-3/TRBV12-4|-
CASNSQGFTEAFF
TGTGCCAGCAACTCCCAGGGATTCACTGAAGCTTTCTTT
>-|TRBJ2-2|TRBV3-1/TRBV3-2|-
CASSQGDTGELFF
TGTGCCAGCAGCCAAGGGGACACCGGGGAGCTGTTTTTT
>-|TRBJ2-3|TRBV18|TRBD2
CASSPGLGGEAQYF
TGTGCCAGCTCACCAGGACTAGGAGGAGAGGCGCAGTATTTT
>once|TRBJ1-5|TRBV9|TRBD1
CASSVGQGNQPQHF
TGTGCCAGCAGCGTAGGACAGGGGAATCAGCCCCAGCATTTT
>-|TRBJ2-3|TRBV7-3|TRBD1
CASSLTGSTDTQYF
TGTGCCAGCAGCTTGACAGGGAGCACAGATACGCAGTATTTT
>-|TRBJ2-2|TRBV7-3|-
CASSRGSGNTGELFF
TGTGCCAGCAGCCGAGGTAGCGGTAACACCGGGGAGCTGTTTTTT
>-|TRBJ2-2|TRBV27|-
CASSLERGSNTGELFF
TGTGCCAGCAGTTTAGAGCGCGGATCGAACACCGGGGAGCTGTTTTTT
>-|TRBJ1-4|TRBV28|TRBD1
CASSLPGQGDEKLFF
TGTGCCAGCAGTCTGCCGGGACAGGGCGATGAAAAACTGTTTTTT
>once|TRBJ1-4|TRBV7-8|TRBD1
CASSTQTGVFGKLFF
TGTGCCAGCAGCACGCAGACAGGGGTCTTCGGAAAACTGTTTTTT
>-|TRBJ2-1|TRBV11-2|TRBD2
CASSTGLAGEQFF
TGTGCCAGCAGCACGGGACTAGCCGGTGAGCAGTTCTTC
>once|TRBJ1-2|TRBV2|-
CASSEARVGYTF
TGTGCCAGCAGTGAAGCCAGGGTTGGCTACACCTTC
>-|TRBJ2-2|TRBV6-4|-
CASSEERGTGELFF
TGTGCCAGCAGTGAGGAAAGGGGCACCGGGGAGCTGTTTTTT
>-|TRBJ1-5|TRBV19|TRBD1
CASSRSIRDRGNQPQHF
TGTGCCAGTAGTAGATCAATCCGGGACAGGGGCAATCAGCCCCAGCATTTT
>-|TRBJ1-2|TRBV5-1|-
CASSLGTANYGYTF
TGCGCCAGCAGCTTGGGAACAGCAAACTATGGCTACACCTTC
>-|TRBJ2-3|TRBV25-1|-
CASSGLGRYTDTQYF
TGTGCCAGCAGTGGGTTGGGACGGTACACAGATACGCAGTATTTT
>-|TRBJ1-5|TRBV5-6|TRBD1
CASSLGQGPGEHF
TGTGCCAGCAGCTTGGGACAGGGGCCAGGCGAGCATTTT
>few|TRBJ1-5|TRBV18|-
CASSPGLENQPQHF
TGTGCCAGCTCACCAGGGTTAGAGAATCAGCCCCAGCATTTT
>once|TRBJ1-1|TRBV19|TRBD1
CASVGQGNTEAFF
TGTGCCTCCGTAGGACAGGGGAACACTGAAGCTTTCTTT
>-|TRBJ1-3|TRBV5-5|TRBD1
CASSPGQGRNTIYF
TGTGCCAGCAGCCCTGGACAGGGAAGAAACACCATATATTTT
>-|TRBJ2-3|TRBV6-5|-
CASGAPSTDTQYF
TGTGCCAGCGGCGCGCCTAGCACAGATACGCAGTATTTT
>few|TRBJ2-2|TRBV4-3|-
CASSPRSADGELFF
TGCGCCAGCAGCCCCAGGAGCGCGGACGGGGAGCTGTTTTTT
>few|TRBJ1-1|TRBV19|-
CASSIHEGKAFF
TGTGCCAGTAGTATACATGAGGGGAAAGCTTTCTTT
>-|TRBJ2-3|TRBV4-2|TRBD1
CASSQARQGLSGDTQYF
TGTGCCAGCAGCCAAGCCCGACAGGGGCTCTCCGGAGATACGCAGTATTTT
>-|TRBJ1-1|TRBV28|-
CASSLQRNTEAFF
TGTGCCAGCAGTTTACAGCGGAACACTGAAGCTTTCTTT
>-|TRBJ2-3|TRBV2|-
CASSEKTTDTQYF
TGTGCCAGCAGTGAAAAAACCACAGATACGCAGTATTTT
>-|TRBJ1-2|TRBV6-1|-
CASSAQGPAPPYGYTF
TGTGCCAGCAGTGCGCAGGGGCCTGCACCTCCCTATGGCTACACCTTC
>-|TRBJ2-5|TRBV7-2|-
CASSFYRGLAKIQETQYF
TGTGCCAGCAGCTTTTACCGGGGCCTAGCGAAAATCCAAGAGACCCAGTACTTC
>-|TRBJ2-1|TRBV6-5|-
CASRPPGSKQFF
TGTGCCAGCAGGCCTCCAGGGTCTAAGCAGTTCTTC
>-|TRBJ1-2|TRBV4-2|-
CASSHVEKGENYGYTF
TGTGCCAGCAGCCACGTGGAGAAGGGAGAGAACTATGGCTACACCTTC
>-|TRBJ1-6|TRBV2|-
CASVPGSYSPLHF
TGTGCCAGCGTGCCGGGGAGTTATTCACCCCTCCACTTT
>-|TRBJ1-4|TRBV4-1|TRBD1
CASSQFGQGAGGEKLFF
TGCGCCAGCAGCCAATTTGGACAGGGCGCGGGTGGTGAAAAACTGTTTTTT
>-|TRBJ1-1|TRBV5-1|-
CASSSGRGSVKDTEAFF
TGCGCCAGCAGCTCCGGACGGGGTTCAGTAAAGGACACTGAAGCTTTCTTT
>-|TRBJ2-3|TRBV12-5|-
CASALSDTQYF
TGTGCTAGTGCCCTCTCGGATACGCAGTATTTT
>-|TRBJ2-4|TRBV6-5|TRBD1
CASSRQGSAKNIQYF
TGTGCCAGCAGCCGACAGGGATCGGCCAAAAACATTCAGTACTTC
>-|TRBJ1-2|TRBV30|-
CAWSVMGSGGYTF
TGTGCCTGGAGTGTAATGGGGTCGGGTGGCTACACCTTC